The table lists the clone carrying this T cell receptor (beta chain) with a few counts. Its target is unknown. This record comes from a study of T cell responses to AZD1222 COVID-19 vaccine. General study results and limits: Among vaccine-associated CD4 TCRs, coverage spanned spike, with dominance at 160-218 and 743-854. Most donors were white British, females outnumbered males, and clonal diversity was possibly underestimated. Spike-specific TCR breadth and depth were elevated following two AZD1222 doses. Reportedly, close to half of spike-specific TCRs are directed against unmutated variant regions.

The CDR3 length is 13 residues. Germline trimming cut 0 bases from V and 12 bases from J; bases unmatched to any gene: 4. The germline V gene has CDR1 MRHNA and CDR2 SNTAGT. The method was immunoSEQ multiplex PCR; TCRdb's version includes in-frame clones alone and lacks a portion of them. In the table there are about 100,000 clones, approximately 91% of which are singletons. The source was peripheral blood, collected on day 0 of AZD1222 vaccination. J is TRBJ2-1 and V is TRBV6-4, with 8 bases matching TRBD2. The origin of this receptor is an adult in good health. The CDR3 spells CASSDSPGTRQFF. The CDR3 DNA follows: TGTGCCAGCAGTGACTCACCCGGGACTAGGCAGTTCTTC.